This note documents a single T cell receptor beta chain sequence. What it binds is unknown. Germline V lookup: CDR1 DFQATT, CDR2 SNEGSKA (reference sequence). The CDR3 spans 16 residues. The ends were cut back, 2 bases at V and 5 bases at J, with 16 bases in the middle. The data are from a study of post-analysis software for immune sequencing data. Findings and caveats of the study: Five TRBV segments, including TRBV5-6, TRBV5-1 and TRBV20-1, were more frequent in patients than controls. When compared against controls, multiple sclerosis patients showed significantly lower normalized Chao1 diversity.

The library was made from cDNA and included unique molecular identifiers. TCRdb reprocessed the PCR reads via MiXCR and lists one record per CDR3 protein. The sample carries about 620,000 distinct CDR3 sequences, about 44% recorded once. The chain carries TRBV20-1 and TRBJ1-6; unclear D gene. The sample was blood. The sequence came from a girl aged 5 to 17 with multiple sclerosis. Here the CDR3 reads CSARRVQDGNNSPLHF. The CDR3 DNA reads as TGCAGTGCTAGAAGAGTCCAGGATGGGAATAATTCACCCCTCCACTTT.